This TCR beta chain is from a study of CD8 T cells in Susac syndrome. Study results and caveats: As acknowledged by the study, its TCR sequencing and HLA analysis included a relatively small number of individuals.

With random hexamers, roughly 0.45 to 1 ug RNA was reverse transcribed. The TCR beta CDR3 was amplified by immunoSEQ multiplex PCR across 54 Vbeta, 13 Jbeta. Each CDR3 protein is one row after TCRdb ran MiXCR on the immunoSEQ multiplex PCR reads. Of some 300,000 distinct CDR3 sequences listed, over 75% are singletons. The V end was cut by 4 bases, the J end by 2 bases, with 13 bases between. Germline-derived CDR1 and CDR2 are LGHDT and YNNKEL (reference sequence). CDR3 length: 15 amino acids. On this clonotype: Its antigen is as yet unknown.

The study sequenced TCR beta in blood CD8+ and CD4+ T cells. The TEMRA cells underwent FACS enrichment, while the CD8+ and CD4+ T cells underwent negative isolation. The TCR was taken from a human donor with multiple sclerosis. The chain combines TRBV3-1 with TRBJ2-3; maybe TRBD1 (5 bases). The material sequenced was CD8+ T cells from PBMCs. CDR3 DNA: TGTGCCAGCAGCCCAGGGTTCGCCCCCACAGATACGCAGTATTTT. It yields the protein CASSPGFAPTDTQYF.